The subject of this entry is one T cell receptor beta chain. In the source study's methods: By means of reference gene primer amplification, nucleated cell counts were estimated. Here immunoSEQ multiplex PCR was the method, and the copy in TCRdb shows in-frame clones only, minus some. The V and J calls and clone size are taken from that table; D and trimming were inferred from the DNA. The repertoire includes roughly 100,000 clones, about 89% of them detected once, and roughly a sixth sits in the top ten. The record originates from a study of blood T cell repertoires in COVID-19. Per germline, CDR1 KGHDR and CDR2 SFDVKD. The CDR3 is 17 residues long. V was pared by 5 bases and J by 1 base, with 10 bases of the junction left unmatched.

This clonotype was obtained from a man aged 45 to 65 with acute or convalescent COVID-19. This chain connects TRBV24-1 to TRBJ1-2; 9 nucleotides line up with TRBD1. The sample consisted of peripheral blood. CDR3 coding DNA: TGTGCCACCAGTGGTACGCCGGGACAGGGAGTTAACTATGGCTACACCTTC. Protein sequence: CATSGTPGQGVNYGYTF.